This TCR beta chain originates from a study of control samples from healthy donors and cancer patients. Between the trimmed V and J ends, which lost 7 bases and 1 base, there was a span of 11 bases. From germline, CDR1 is SGHDT and CDR2 YYEEEE. The CDR3 runs 13 residues. Method: immunoSEQ multiplex PCR; TCRdb's copy keeps in-frame clones and lacks some. The repertoire consists of roughly 45,000 clones, with 80% to 90% occurring once and the leading ten covering roughly 2.8%. This clonotype was sampled from a woman in her forties or fifties with lung cancer. The sample comprised PBMCs. The chain is built from TRBV5-6 and TRBJ1-1; D ambiguous. CDR3 region: CASGSIGNTEAFF. The CDR3 DNA follows: TGTGCCAGCGGCAGCATCGGGAACACTGAAGCTTTCTTT.